This T cell receptor beta chain was recorded in a study of blood T cell repertoires in COVID-19. V dropped 7 bases and J dropped 10; count of bases not matched to a gene: 10. Germline CDR1 is MNHEY and CDR2 is SVGAGI. The CDR3 is 14 amino acids. Original processing notes: Counts of nucleated cells, estimated from reference gene primer amplification, were obtained. The data were produced by immunoSEQ multiplex PCR, yet TCRdb's version contains in-frame clones alone and is incomplete. That table is the source of V, J and clone size, and D and trimming were worked out from the DNA. The sample has more than 200,000 clones, around nine tenths seen once. This clone turned up a few times.

This TCR derives from a woman in her fifties or sixties who had recovered from COVID-19. The sequenced material came from PBMCs or T cells enriched from blood (not recorded which). The rearrangement links TRBV6-5 to TRBJ1-6; 7 nucleotides line up with TRBD1. The CDR3 here is CASKRDSAKSPLHF. The CDR3 region has the DNA TGTGCCAGCAAAAGGGACAGCGCAAAATCACCCCTCCACTTT.